A single sample gave rise to the 7 T cell receptor beta chains below, sequenced in a study of blood T cell repertoires in COVID-19. Method: immunoSEQ multiplex PCR; TCRdb's copy keeps in-frame clones and lacks some. In the table there are fewer than 300,000 clones, around 83% of which are singletons. The sample taken for sequencing was peripheral blood. The receptors originated from a man older than 75 with acute or convalescent COVID-19.

This chain connects TRBV4-1 to TRBJ2-3; D is perhaps TRBD2 (6 bases). Trimming took off 0 bases at V and 6 bases at J, with 13 bases between the two ends. This CDR3 spans 15 amino acids. The germline gives CDR1 MGHRA, CDR2 YSYEKL. The chain's CDR3 is CASSQDGSGGDTQYF. The CDR3, as DNA: TGCGCCAGCAGCCAAGACGGGAGTGGCGGGGATACGCAGTATTTT.

This clone was recorded a few times. The identical CDR3 is also encoded by other nucleotide sequences in the sample. The chain carries TRBV19 and TRBJ1-4; no clear D. In germline, CDR1 is LNHDA, CDR2 SQIVND (reference sequence). Trimming left V 5 bases short and J 0 bases short, with 4 bases between. The CDR3 consists of 13 residues. For the CDR3, the DNA is TGTGCCAGTAGTTTCACAACTAATGAAAAACTGTTTTTT. Translation gives CASSFTTNEKLFF.

The V gene is TRBV7-2, the J gene TRBJ1-3; TRBD1 is a possible D gene (6 bases). This CDR3 is 15 amino acids long. Germline CDR1 SGHTA, CDR2 FQGNSA. The V end was cut by 6 bases, the J end by 8 bases, with 20 bases between. CDR3 DNA sequence: TGTGCCAGCAGTCAGTACAAGCAGGGGAGGGACACCATATATTTT. Translating it yields CASSQYKQGRDTIYF.

CDR3 in amino acids: CAWRTSGAYEQYF. In nucleotides, the CDR3 is TGTGCCTGGAGAACTAGCGGGGCCTACGAGCAGTACTTC. The chain has TRBV30 and TRBJ2-7; TRBD2 agrees at 10 bases. The CDR3 is 13 residues long. Germline V gives CDR1 GTSNPN, CDR2 SVGIG (reference sequence). V shed 3 bases and J 2 bases; nucleotides not matched to a gene: 1.

The V and J genes are TRBV5-1 and TRBJ2-3; TRBD1 matches at 8 bases. Per the germline V gene, CDR1 is SGHRS and CDR2 is YFSETQ. The J segment lost 2 bases and the V segment lost 4 bases, leaving 9 bases of the junction unmatched. This CDR3 comprises 16 residues. For the CDR3, the DNA is TGCGCCAGCAGCCGTTCCCGGGACAGGCACACAGATACGCAGTATTTT. It codes for CASSRSRDRHTDTQYF. The full variable domain, its missing parts supplied by reference TRBV5-1 and TRBJ2-3, is KAGVTQTPRYLIKTRGQQVTLSCSPISGHRSVSWYQQTPGQGLQFLFEYFSETQRNKGNFPGRFSGRQFSNSRSEMNVSTLELGDSALYLCASSRSRDRHTDTQYFGPGTRLTVL.

Concerning this clone itself: The same CDR3 is also encoded by other DNA sequences in this sample. The chain has TRBV3-1 (or the pseudogene TRBV3-2) and TRBJ2-5, with a possible D match to TRBD2 (5 bases). The CDR3 sequence is 14 residues long. Trimming shortened V by 1 base and J by 2 bases, and 8 bases separated the two germline ends. Germline V gene lookup returns CDR1 LGHDT and CDR2 YNNKEL (reference sequence). CDR3 nucleotide sequence: TGTGCCAGCAGCCAAGTGGGCGGGCAAGAGACCCAGTACTTC. Protein sequence: CASSQVGGQETQYF.

The V call is TRBV18, the J call TRBJ2-2, with 9 bases that match TRBD1. The CDR3 sequence is 15 residues long. Germline CDR1 reads KGHSH; CDR2 reads LQKENI. J lost 5 bases, V lost 2 bases, and 3 bases had no gene match. The CDR3 nucleotides are TGTGCCAGCTCACCAGGGACAGGGAGGACCGGGGAGCTGTTTTTT. The encoded protein is CASSPGTGRTGELFF. Supplemented by reference TRBV18 and TRBJ2-2, the full variable domain reads NAGVMQNPRHLVRRRGQEARLRCSPMKGHSHVYWYRQLPEEGLKFMVYLQKENIIDESGMPKERFSAEFPKEGPSILRIQQVVRGDSAAYFCASSPGTGRTGELFFGEGSRLTVL.